This paragraph covers one TCR beta chain sequence. Its specificity is unknown. This sample is part of a study of CD8+ T cells in alopecia areata. Regarding the study as a whole: When scalp samples are sequenced, resident alphabeta T cells of normal skin are also captured. More clonal than normal scalp was lesional scalp, particularly alopecia totalis/universalis. Tofacitinib produced a significant decrease in scalp clonality and in expanded CD8+ clones among the top 100. The study found that many expanded lesional clones persisted in scalp and blood during tofacitinib.

This CDR3 has 11 residues. The germline CDR1 and CDR2 sequences are DFQATT and SNEGSKA (reference sequence). Trimming took 5 bases from V and 0 from J, leaving 5 bases between them. Investigators isolated RNA and reverse transcribed it into cDNA to act as the sequencing template. Profiled with immunoSEQ multiplex PCR; TCRdb holds only in-frame clones, not every one. This table holds around 200,000 clones, over 60% found once. Regarding treatment: oral pan-JAK inhibitor, 5-10 mg twice daily. This sequence joins TRBV20-1 and TRBJ2-7; no clear D gene. The receptor's source is a human donor with alopecia areata. Sample: CD4+ T cells sorted from blood, taken at week 4, from a patient treated with tofacitinib. Here the CDR3 DNA reads TGCAGTGCTCCTCGCTCCTACGAGCAGTACTTC. This gives the protein CSAPRSYEQYF.